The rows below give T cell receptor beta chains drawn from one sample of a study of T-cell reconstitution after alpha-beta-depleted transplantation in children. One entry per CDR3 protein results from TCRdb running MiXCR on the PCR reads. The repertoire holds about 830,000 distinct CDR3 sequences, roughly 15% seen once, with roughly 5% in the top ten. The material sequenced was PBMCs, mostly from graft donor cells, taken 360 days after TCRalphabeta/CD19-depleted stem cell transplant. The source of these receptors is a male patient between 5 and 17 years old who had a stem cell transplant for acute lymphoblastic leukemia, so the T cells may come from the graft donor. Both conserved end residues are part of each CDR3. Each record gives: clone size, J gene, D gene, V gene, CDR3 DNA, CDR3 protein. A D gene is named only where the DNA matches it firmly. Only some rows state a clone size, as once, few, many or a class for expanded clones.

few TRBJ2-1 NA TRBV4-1 TGCGCCAGCAGCCAAGATCAGGCGTTTCCCGGGACTCCCTCCTACAATGAGCAGTTCTTC CASSQDQAFPGTPSYNEQFF
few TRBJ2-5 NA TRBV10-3 TGTGCCATCAGTACCAAGGGGACCCAGTACTTC CAISTKGTQYF
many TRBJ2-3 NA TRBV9 TGTGCCAGCAGCGTGGGGGCTGGGCGGGAGCGGTCAAATACGCAGTATTTT CASSVGAGRERSNTQYF
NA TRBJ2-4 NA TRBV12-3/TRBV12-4 TGTGCCAGCACGCTAGGGTCGGAGTCCGGCATTCAGTACTTC CASTLGSESGIQYF
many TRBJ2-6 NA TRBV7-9 TGTGCCAGCAGCTTAGTTCGCTCTGGGGCCAACGTCCTGACTTTC CASSLVRSGANVLTF
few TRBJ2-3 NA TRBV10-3 TGTGCCATCAGTGCTAGAATCAGTACGCAGTATTTT CAISARISTQYF
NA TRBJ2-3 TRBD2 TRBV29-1 TGCAGCGTTGATAAGCGGGAGGGCACAGATACGCAGTATTTT CSVDKREGTDTQYF
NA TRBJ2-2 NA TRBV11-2 TGTGCCAGCAGCTTGGGGGGCGGGAGGAACACCGGGGAGCTGTTTTTT CASSLGGGRNTGELFF
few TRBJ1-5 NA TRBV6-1 NA CASSEAWGGSLISPSILVKPQHF
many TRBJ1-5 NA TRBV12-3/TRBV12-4 TGTGCCAGCAGTCCAATCCAGACAGTGAACAATCAGCCCCAGCATTTT CASSPIQTVNNQPQHF
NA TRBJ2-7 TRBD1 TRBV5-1 TGCGCCAGCAGCTTAAAACCGGGACAGGGGGTCTCCTACGAGCAGTACTTC CASSLKPGQGVSYEQYF
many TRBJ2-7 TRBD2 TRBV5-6 TGTGCCAGCAGCTTGTCGGGGGGTTTCTTCTACGAGCAGTACTTC CASSLSGGFFYEQYF
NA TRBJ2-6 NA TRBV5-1 TGCGCCAGCAGCTCAATAAAAAGCTCTGGGGCCAACGTCCTGACTTTC CASSSIKSSGANVLTF
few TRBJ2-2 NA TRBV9 TGTGCCAGCAGCGTAGCGGTCGCGGACTCCGGGGAGCTGTTTTTT CASSVAVADSGELFF
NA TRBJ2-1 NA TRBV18 TGTGCCAGCTCACCACTTGACGGCAATGAGCAGTTCTTC CASSPLDGNEQFF